What follows are 16 T cell receptor beta chains derived from one specimen sequenced in a study of T cell responses to AZD1222 COVID-19 vaccine. Libraries were prepared by immunoSEQ multiplex PCR; TCRdb keeps only in-frame clonotypes and omits some of them. The table has fewer than 180,000 clones, more than 80% seen once. Sequences were derived from peripheral blood, sampled 28 days after the second AZD1222 dose. Source of these receptors: an adult who received the AZD1222 COVID-19 vaccine.

This rearrangement joins TRBV5-1 to TRBJ2-1; 9 positions agree with TRBD2. Germline CDR1 is SGHRS and CDR2 is YFSETQ. The CDR3 sequence is 16 residues long. The V and J ends lost 0 bases and 3 bases, in that order; junction bases with no gene match: 4. As DNA, the CDR3 is TGCGCCAGCAGCTTGGGGGCGGGAGGGAGCTACAATGAGCAGTTCTTC. Encoded protein: CASSLGAGGSYNEQFF. Variable domain in full (rest from reference TRBV5-1 and TRBJ2-1): KAGVTQTPRYLIKTRGQQVTLSCSPISGHRSVSWYQQTPGQGLQFLFEYFSETQRNKGNFPGRFSGRQFSNSRSEMNVSTLELGDSALYLCASSLGAGGSYNEQFFGPGTRLTVL.

The genes are TRBV6-5 and TRBJ1-1; the D gene is possibly TRBD1 (5 bases). Germline assignment: CDR1 MNHEY and CDR2 SVGAGI. The germline V and J ends were trimmed by 6 bases and 3 bases, with 14 bases remaining between them. This CDR3 contains 14 residues. In nucleotides, the CDR3 is TGTGCCAGCAGCCAGAACGGGGCTGACACTGAAGCTTTCTTT. Its translation is CASSQNGADTEAFF.

The chain has TRBV9 and TRBJ1-2, with 9 bases that match TRBD1. Germline V gives CDR1 SGDLS, CDR2 YYNGEE. Losses at the gene ends were 6 bases for V and 2 bases for J; bases not matched to a gene: 8. The CDR3 loop spans 15 amino acids. The CDR3 DNA follows: TGTGCCAGCACCGGGACAGGGAGGCTCAACTATGGCTACACCTTC. Encoded protein: CASTGTGRLNYGYTF.

The genes are TRBV18 and TRBJ2-1, with TRBD2 matching 9 bases. There are 19 residues in the CDR3. J was trimmed by 6 bases and V by 5 bases; bases with no gene match: 20. Germline V gene sequence: CDR1 KGHSH, CDR2 LQKENI. DNA of the CDR3: TGTGCCAGCTCAGCCATCCAGGGGGGTAGCGGGAGTAATAGCAATGAGCAGTTCTTC. The encoded protein is CASSAIQGGSGSNSNEQFF. Filled out from reference TRBV18 and TRBJ2-1, the complete variable domain reads NAGVMQNPRHLVRRRGQEARLRCSPMKGHSHVYWYRQLPEEGLKFMVYLQKENIIDESGMPKERFSAEFPKEGPSILRIQQVVRGDSAAYFCASSAIQGGSGSNSNEQFFGPGTRLTVL.

The chain uses TRBV6-5 and TRBJ1-2; D not certain. Germline V gene data show CDR1 as MNHEY and CDR2 as SVGAGI. V lost 4 bases, J lost 4 bases, and 10 bases lay in between. This CDR3 contains 13 residues. The CDR3 here is CASSSVGSYGYTF. The CDR3 nucleotides read TGTGCCAGCAGTTCTGTAGGTTCCTATGGCTACACCTTC.

J is TRBJ1-2 and V is TRBV2, with a tentative D call TRBD1 (6 bases). Trimming removed 1 base from V and 3 bases from J, with 9 bases in between. This CDR3 is 14 amino acids long. Per the germline V gene, CDR1 is SNHLY and CDR2 is FYNNEI. This chain's CDR3 is CASSEDPGDYGYTF. CDR3 in DNA: TGTGCCAGCAGTGAAGACCCAGGGGACTATGGCTACACCTTC.

The chain joins TRBV5-1 to TRBJ1-1, with D possibly TRBD1 on 5 matching bases. V lost 0 bases and J lost 4, with 19 bases in between. Germline V gives CDR1 SGHRS, CDR2 YFSETQ. The CDR3 is made up of 17 amino acids. The chain's CDR3 is CASSLVKGPPGSTEAFF. In nucleotides, the CDR3 is TGCGCCAGCAGCTTGGTAAAGGGCCCCCCAGGGAGCACTGAAGCTTTCTTT.

This clone was detected only once. As DNA, the CDR3 is TGTGCCAGCAGTTACCGGAAAGAGACCCAGTACTTC. Its protein is CASSYRKETQYF. V is TRBV6-2 or TRBV6-3 and J is TRBJ2-5; D gene unclear. CDR1 and CDR2 from the germline V gene are MNHEY and SVGEGT. V shed 2 bases and J shed 3 bases, with 4 bases lying between them. This CDR3 spans 12 amino acids.

The chain joins TRBV13 to TRBJ1-2, with D maybe TRBD1 (5 bases). Germline V gives CDR1 PRHDT, CDR2 FYEKMQ (reference sequence). The CDR3 is 13 residues long. The V end was cut by 5 bases, the J end by 3 bases, with 10 bases between. CDR3 DNA sequence: TGTGCCAGCAGCCTCGGGGGACACTATGGCTACACCTTC. As protein: CASSLGGHYGYTF.

The chain recombines TRBV4-1 with TRBJ2-2, with D tentatively TRBD1 or TRBD2 (5 bases each). This CDR3 contains 16 residues. Per the germline V gene, CDR1 is MGHRA and CDR2 is YSYEKL. V was cut by 0 bases and J by 3 bases, with 11 bases left in between. DNA of the CDR3: TGCGCCAGCAGCCAAGACCGACTGGGGGACACCGGGGAGCTGTTTTTT. Translating it yields CASSQDRLGDTGELFF.

V gene TRBV11-2 combines with J gene TRBJ2-5; D is perhaps TRBD1 or TRBD2 (5 bases each). The germline V gene encodes CDR1 SGHAT and CDR2 FQNNGV. The CDR3 runs 16 residues. V was clipped by 5 bases and J by 2 bases, with 18 bases between them. CDR3 bases: TGTGCCAGCAGCCCAGTGGTGTCGGGGCCTCAAGAGACCCAGTACTTC. It encodes CASSPVVSGPQETQYF.

The chain has TRBV18 and TRBJ1-6; a weak D match, TRBD1 (5 bases). V lost 4 bases and J 5 bases, leaving 15 bases between the germline ends. Germline V gene data show CDR1 as KGHSH and CDR2 as LQKENI. This CDR3 is 16 amino acids long. CDR3 amino acids: CASSLGAGSNNSPLHF. Written as DNA, the CDR3 is TGTGCCAGCTCACTTGGCGCAGGGTCGAATAATTCACCCCTCCACTTT.

This chain joins TRBV30 and TRBJ1-3; maybe TRBD1 (6 bases). The CDR3 totals 14 residues. Germline CDR1 is GTSNPN and CDR2 is SVGIG (reference sequence). V was cut by 8 bases and J by 0 bases, with 14 bases left in between. The CDR3 loop is CAGLGQLSGNTIYF. The CDR3 DNA reads TGTGCCGGACTAGGACAGCTCTCTGGAAACACCATATATTTT.

The chain recombines TRBV5-1 with TRBJ1-6; D gene uncertain. The CDR3 consists of 13 residues. V shed 5 bases and J shed 8 bases, with 11 bases lying between them. Germline V CDR1 and CDR2: SGHRS, YFSETQ. The CDR3 region has the DNA TGCGCCAGCAGAGTCGTTTTGGATTCACCCCTCCACTTT. The encoded protein is CASRVVLDSPLHF.

This clone was found a few times. In DNA form, the CDR3 reads TGTGCCAGCAGTGAAGCGCTTGACAGGCTCGGCTCCTACGAGCAGTACTTC. This codes for CASSEALDRLGSYEQYF. V usage is TRBV6-1 and J usage is TRBJ2-7; possibly TRBD1 for D (6 bases). V was trimmed by 0 bases and J by 0 bases, leaving 15 bases between them. Germline V CDR1 and CDR2: MNHNS, SASEGT. CDR3 size: 17 residues.

This clone was detected only once. One junction end does not reproduce the germline sequence, and a read error may be involved. The rearrangement links TRBV7-9 to TRBJ2-3; TRBD2 aligns across 9 bases. Per the germline V gene, CDR1 is SEHNR and CDR2 is FQNEAQ (reference sequence). The CDR3 is made up of 15 amino acids. The CDR3 DNA reads as TGTGCCAGCAGCCTAGCGGGATTGGGAGCAGATACGCAGTATTTT. Residues: CASSLAGLGADTQYF.